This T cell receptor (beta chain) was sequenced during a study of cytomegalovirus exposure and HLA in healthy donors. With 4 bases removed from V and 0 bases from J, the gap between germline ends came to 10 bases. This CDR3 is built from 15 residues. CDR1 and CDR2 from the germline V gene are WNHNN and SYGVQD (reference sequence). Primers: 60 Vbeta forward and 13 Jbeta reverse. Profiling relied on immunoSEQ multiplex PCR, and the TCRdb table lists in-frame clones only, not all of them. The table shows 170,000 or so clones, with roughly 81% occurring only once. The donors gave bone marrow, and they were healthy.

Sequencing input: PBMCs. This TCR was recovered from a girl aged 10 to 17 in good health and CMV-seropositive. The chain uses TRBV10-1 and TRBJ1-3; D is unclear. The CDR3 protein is CASSGGSDSGNTIYF. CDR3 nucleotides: TGCGCCAGCAGTGGAGGAAGCGACTCTGGAAACACCATATATTTT.